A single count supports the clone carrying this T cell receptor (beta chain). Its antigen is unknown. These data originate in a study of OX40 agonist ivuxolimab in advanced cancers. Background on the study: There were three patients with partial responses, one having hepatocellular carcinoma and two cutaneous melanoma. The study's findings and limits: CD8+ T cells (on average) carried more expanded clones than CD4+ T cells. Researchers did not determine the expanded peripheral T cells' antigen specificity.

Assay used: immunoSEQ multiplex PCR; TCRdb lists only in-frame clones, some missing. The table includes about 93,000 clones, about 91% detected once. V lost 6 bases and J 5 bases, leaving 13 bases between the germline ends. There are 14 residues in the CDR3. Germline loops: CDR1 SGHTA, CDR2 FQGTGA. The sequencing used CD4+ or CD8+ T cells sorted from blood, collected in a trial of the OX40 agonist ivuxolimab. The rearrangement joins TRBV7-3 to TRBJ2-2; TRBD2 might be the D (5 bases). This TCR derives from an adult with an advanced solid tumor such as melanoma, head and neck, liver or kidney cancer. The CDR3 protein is CASSRTSSTGELFF. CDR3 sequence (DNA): TGTGCCAGCAGTCGAACTAGTAGTACCGGGGAGCTGTTTTTT.